This passage covers 32 T cell receptor beta chains from one sample sequenced in a study of graft-versus-host responses after intestinal transplantation. No antigen is known for these receptors. Profiling relied on immunoSEQ multiplex PCR, and the TCRdb table lists in-frame clones only, not all of them. Among about 90,000 clones listed, more than 90% were seen once. The sequencing used unstimulated CD4+ T cells sorted from spleen or lymph node cells, collected before intestinal transplant. All receptors come from a human donor who received an intestinal transplant.

The chain links TRBV5-4 to TRBJ2-5; 8 positions match TRBD1. The germline CDR1 and CDR2 sequences are SGHNT and YYREEE (reference sequence). V was clipped by 4 bases and J by 5 bases; unmatched bases: 13. The CDR3 has 16 amino acids. The CDR3 bases are TGTGCCAGCAGCGGCCCCACCGGGACAGGAGGGGAGACCCAGTACTTC. Its protein is CASSGPTGTGGETQYF.

The chain is built from TRBV28 and TRBJ2-7, with a tentative D call TRBD1 (5 bases). The CDR3 covers 15 residues. Trimming removed 3 bases from V and 4 bases from J, with 16 bases in between. The germline gives CDR1 MDHEN, CDR2 SYDVKM. This chain's CDR3 is CASSFRGRVVYEQYF. CDR3 DNA sequence: TGTGCCAGCAGTTTTAGGGGCAGGGTGGTTTACGAGCAGTACTTC.

This chain uses TRBV2 with TRBJ2-7; D may be TRBD2 (6 bases). The CDR3 contains 13 residues. Germline V gene data show CDR1 as SNHLY and CDR2 as FYNNEI. V lost 8 bases and J 4 bases, leaving 15 bases between the germline ends. The CDR3 DNA follows: TGTGCCAGCGGATGGGACGGAGGGTACGAGCAGTACTTC. Encoded protein: CASGWDGGYEQYF. The full variable domain, completed using reference TRBV2 and TRBJ2-7, is EPEVTQTPSHQVTQMGQEVILRCVPISNHLYFYWYRQILGQKVEFLVSFYNNEISEKSEIFDDQFSVERPDGSNFTLKIRSTKLEDSAMYFCASGWDGGYEQYFGPGTRLTVT.

This chain uses TRBV27 with TRBJ2-6; possible D gene TRBD1, 6 bases. This CDR3 has 17 residues. The V gene lost 1 base and the J gene lost 3 bases, with 13 bases spanning the gap. CDR1 and CDR2 (germline): MNHEY, SMNVEV (reference sequence). The DNA for the CDR3 is TGTGCCAGCAGTTTATATACAGGGTCCCGTGGGGCCAACGTCCTGACTTTC. Its protein product is CASSLYTGSRGANVLTF.

This chain links TRBV30 with TRBJ2-1; perhaps TRBD2 as D (5 bases). The CDR3 has 15 amino acids. V was trimmed by 4 bases and J by 5 bases, leaving 18 bases between them. Germline V gene sequence: CDR1 GTSNPN, CDR2 SVGIG (reference sequence). CDR3 DNA sequence: TGTGCCTGGATGGCCTGGCGGGTGGTGAACAATGAGCAGTTCTTC. Protein product: CAWMAWRVVNNEQFF.

The gene calls are TRBV18 and TRBJ1-5; unclear D gene. This CDR3 has 16 amino acids. CDR1 is KGHSH, CDR2 LQKENI, per germline. Trimming stripped 3 bases from V and 0 bases from J, with 12 bases between. The CDR3 DNA sequence: TGTGCCAGCTCACCGGATCGTTTATATAGCAATCAGCCCCAGCATTTT. This translates into CASSPDRLYSNQPQHF. Full variable domain (remainder filled in from reference TRBV18 and TRBJ1-5): NAGVMQNPRHLVRRRGQEARLRCSPMKGHSHVYWYRQLPEEGLKFMVYLQKENIIDESGMPKERFSAEFPKEGPSILRIQQVVRGDSAAYFCASSPDRLYSNQPQHFGDGTRLSIL.

V is TRBV5-1 and J is TRBJ2-1; 8 nucleotides line up with TRBD2. Germline loops: CDR1 SGHRS, CDR2 YFSETQ. CDR3 size: 13 residues. The V gene end was trimmed by 5 bases and the J gene end by 7 bases; junction bases not matched to a gene: 5. The CDR3 nucleotides read TGCGCCAGCAGGGGGGGACTAGATAATGAGCAGTTCTTC. Its protein is CASRGGLDNEQFF.

The sample holds a few counts of this clone. V is TRBV11-2 and J is TRBJ2-1, with 9 bases fitting TRBD2. The CDR3 extends over 16 amino acids. Germline trimming cut 1 base from V and 12 bases from J; bases unmatched to any gene: 13. The germline gives CDR1 SGHAT, CDR2 FQNNGV. The CDR3 here is CASSLVSGSVGYAQFF. The DNA of the CDR3 is TGTGCCAGCAGCTTAGTTAGCGGGAGCGTCGGGTATGCGCAGTTCTTC.

The rearrangement uses TRBV27 and TRBJ1-4; D gene unclear. In germline, CDR1 is MNHEY, CDR2 SMNVEV (reference sequence). V gave up 3 bases and J gave up 7 bases, with 9 bases separating them. The CDR3 covers 13 residues. This CDR3 is CASSFGVREKLFF. CDR3 nucleotides: TGTGCCAGCAGTTTTGGGGTCCGTGAAAAACTGTTTTTT.

This clone has just one count. This rearrangement joins TRBV15 to TRBJ2-2, with 11 bases matching TRBD2. This CDR3 spans 17 amino acids. Germline V CDR1 and CDR2: LNHNV, YYDKDF (reference sequence). With V trimmed by 0 bases and J by 2 bases, 2 bases remained unmatched. This CDR3 is CATSREGLAVNTGELFF. The CDR3 DNA reads TGTGCCACCAGCAGAGAGGGACTAGCGGTTAACACCGGGGAGCTGTTTTTT.

The CDR3 nucleotides are TGTGCCAGCAGCTTGTCGAAGACAGGGAGTAGTGAGCAGTTCTTC. This encodes CASSLSKTGSSEQFF. The J gene is TRBJ2-1, the V gene TRBV11-1; 7 nucleotides align to TRBD1. CDR1 and CDR2 from the germline V gene are SGHAT and FQDESV (reference sequence). V was clipped by 3 bases and J by 9 bases; unmatched bases: 11. The CDR3 is made up of 15 amino acids.

The rearrangement uses TRBV6-1 and TRBJ2-7; a possible D gene is TRBD1 (6 bases). V lost 8 bases, J lost 2 bases, and 16 bases lay in between. CDR3 length equals 14 residues. CDR1 and CDR2 from the germline V gene are MNHNS and SASEGT. CDR3 nucleotides: TGTGCCAGCCTCACAGGGAAGCCCCCCTACGAGCAGTACTTC. Its translation: CASLTGKPPYEQYF.

This sequence joins TRBV5-4 and TRBJ1-1; TRBD1 agrees at 7 bases. V lost 3 bases, J lost 12 bases, and 20 bases stayed unmatched. The CDR3 consists of 16 residues. Germline V gives CDR1 SGHNT, CDR2 YYREEE (reference sequence). CDR3 residues: CASSSGTGVPPSGTFF. The DNA of the CDR3 is TGTGCCAGCAGCTCCGGCACAGGGGTACCTCCCTCGGGGACTTTCTTT.

The genes are TRBV19 and TRBJ1-5; D uncertain. The V gene lost 4 bases and the J gene lost 6 bases, with 7 bases spanning the gap. The CDR3 runs to 12 residues. Germline-derived CDR1 and CDR2 are LNHDA and SQIVND (reference sequence). The CDR3 sequence is CASSNLGQPQHF. CDR3 nucleotides: TGTGCCAGTAGTAATCTTGGTCAGCCCCAGCATTTT.

Only a few counts were recorded for this clone. The chain uses TRBV19 and TRBJ1-2; TRBD1 might be the D (5 bases). CDR1 and CDR2 from the germline V gene are LNHDA and SQIVND (reference sequence). The CDR3 loop spans 13 amino acids. Trimming cost V 10 bases and J 4 bases, with 16 bases left between them. CDR3 bases: TGTGCCACCTCCAAGACAGAGTTCTATGGCTACACCTTC. Its protein product is CATSKTEFYGYTF.

The V gene is TRBV5-1, the J gene TRBJ2-1; 9 bases map to TRBD1. The CDR3 sequence is 14 residues long. J was trimmed by 6 bases and V by 2 bases; bases with no gene match: 3. The V gene's germline CDR1 is SGHRS and CDR2 YFSETQ. The CDR3 DNA reads as TGCGCCAGCAGCTTCGGGGACAGGGTCAATGAGCAGTTCTTC. Its protein is CASSFGDRVNEQFF.

The gene calls are TRBV6-6 and TRBJ1-3; D gene uncertain. CDR1 and CDR2 from the germline V gene are MNHNY and SVGAGI (reference sequence). Trimming left V 2 bases short and J 4 bases short, with 6 bases between. The CDR3 consists of 13 residues. In DNA, the CDR3 is TGTGCCAGCAGTTACAGAGGCGGAAACACCATATATTTT. Encoded protein: CASSYRGGNTIYF.

The chain couples TRBV2 to TRBJ2-6; TRBD1 matches at 10 bases. The V segment lost 4 bases and the J segment 1 base; nucleotides outside the gene matches: 10. The CDR3 is 19 amino acids. Germline CDR1 is SNHLY and CDR2 is FYNNEI. CDR3 bases: TGTGCCAGCAGTGGGATTAGGGACAGGGGTATTTCTGGGGCCAACGTCCTGACTTTC. Encoded protein: CASSGIRDRGISGANVLTF.

V and J are TRBV19 and TRBJ2-1; D not certain. CDR1 is LNHDA and CDR2 is SQIVND in the germline V gene (reference sequence). The CDR3 contains 14 residues. V lost 9 bases to trimming and J lost 1 base, with 13 bases between them. In DNA, the CDR3 is TGTGCCAGCAGAAGCGCTATTTCCTACAATGAGCAGTTCTTC. It codes for CASRSAISYNEQFF.

V gene TRBV19 combines with J gene TRBJ1-5, with 9 nucleotides matching TRBD1. The CDR3 spans 15 residues. The V gene end was trimmed by 4 bases and the J gene end by 0 bases; junction bases not matched to a gene: 1. Germline values: CDR1 LNHDA, CDR2 SQIVND (reference sequence). The CDR3 nucleotides are TGTGCCAGTAGTAAACAGGGGGCTAGCAATCAGCCCCAGCATTTT. Amino acid sequence: CASSKQGASNQPQHF.

The chain links TRBV11-3 to TRBJ1-4, with 7 bases matching TRBD1. V trimming: 0 bases; J trimming: 7 bases; junction bases outside the gene matches: 5. The germline CDR1 and CDR2 sequences are SGHNT and YENEEA. There are 15 residues in the CDR3. CDR3 in DNA: TGTGCCAGCAGCTTAGACCCTCACAGGGGTGAAAAACTGTTTTTT. Translation gives CASSLDPHRGEKLFF.

The chain links TRBV6-5 to TRBJ2-5; a weak D match, TRBD1 (5 bases). This CDR3 has 13 amino acids. With 2 bases removed from V and 5 bases from J, the gap between germline ends came to 9 bases. Germline V CDR1 and CDR2: MNHEY, SVGAGI. The CDR3 region is CASSYRQWETQYF. CDR3 bases: TGTGCCAGCAGTTACCGACAGTGGGAGACCCAGTACTTC.

The CDR3 is CASSVAEAGTEAFF. The CDR3 coding sequence is TGTGCCAGCAGCGTAGCGGAGGCGGGCACTGAAGCTTTCTTT. The gene calls are TRBV9 and TRBJ1-1; no clear D gene. The CDR3 spans 14 residues. Germline V gene sequence: CDR1 SGDLS, CDR2 YYNGEE. V was pared by 0 bases and J by 4 bases, with 10 bases between.

The chain has TRBV5-4 and TRBJ2-3, with 8 bases fitting TRBD2. Per germline, CDR1 SGHNT and CDR2 YYREEE (reference sequence). The CDR3 runs 16 residues. V lost 6 bases to trimming and J lost 4 bases; unmatched junction nucleotides: 13. Written as DNA, the CDR3 is TGTGCCAGCAATCCAGGACTAGCAGATAGGGCAGATACGCAGTATTTT. Translated: CASNPGLADRADTQYF.

V gene TRBV4-1 combines with J gene TRBJ1-2, with 7 nucleotides matching TRBD1. V lost 1 base, J lost 8 bases, and 7 bases stayed unmatched. The CDR3 length is 14 residues. In germline, CDR1 is MGHRA, CDR2 YSYEKL. CDR3 sequence reads: CASSQVGGARGYTF. CDR3 nucleotides: TGCGCCAGCAGCCAAGTAGGGGGCGCGCGGGGCTACACCTTC.

The chain combines TRBV18 with TRBJ2-5, with a tentative D call TRBD2 (6 bases). The CDR3 is 16 residues long. CDR1 and CDR2 from the germline V gene are KGHSH and LQKENI. V dropped 3 bases and J dropped 1 base, with 15 bases sitting between them. The DNA of the CDR3 is TGTGCCAGCTCACCTCCGGACTACCCGATCCAAGAGACCCAGTACTTC. Encoded protein: CASSPPDYPIQETQYF. The variable domain in full, with the rest retrieved from reference TRBV18 and TRBJ2-5, is NAGVMQNPRHLVRRRGQEARLRCSPMKGHSHVYWYRQLPEEGLKFMVYLQKENIIDESGMPKERFSAEFPKEGPSILRIQQVVRGDSAAYFCASSPPDYPIQETQYFGPGTRLLVL.

Note on this clone: This sample includes further DNA sequences coding for the same CDR3. V usage is TRBV29-1 and J usage is TRBJ2-5; tentatively, D is TRBD1 (6 bases). Germline loops: CDR1 SQVTM, CDR2 ANQGSEA. Trimming took off 6 bases at V and 5 bases at J, with 13 bases between the two ends. CDR3 length equals 12 residues. The CDR3: CSVMTGRETQYF. CDR3 bases: TGCAGCGTGATGACAGGACGGGAGACCCAGTACTTC.

The chain couples TRBV30 to TRBJ1-5; possibly TRBD1 for D (5 bases). The CDR3 covers 18 residues. V lost 1 base and J 0 bases, leaving 19 bases between the germline ends. The germline CDR1 and CDR2 sequences are GTSNPN and SVGIG (reference sequence). The CDR3 coding sequence is TGTGCCTGGAGTGGCCCCCGCGGCAGGGCGGATAGCAATCAGCCCCAGCATTTT. Translation gives CAWSGPRGRADSNQPQHF.

The gene calls are TRBV19 and TRBJ2-5; 13 bases match TRBD2. After removal of 4 bases from V and 2 bases from J, the junction contained 4 bases not matched to a gene. The length of the CDR3 is 16 residues. Germline-derived CDR1 and CDR2 are LNHDA and SQIVND (reference sequence). In nucleotides, the CDR3 is TGTGCCAGTAGTAGAGGACTAGCGGGAGTGCAAGAGACCCAGTACTTC. This gives the protein CASSRGLAGVQETQYF.

The chain couples TRBV28 to TRBJ2-5, with D perhaps assigned TRBD1 or TRBD2 (6 bases each). Germline CDR1 reads MDHEN; CDR2 reads SYDVKM. CDR3 length: 13 amino acids. V dropped 5 bases and J dropped 7 bases, with 14 bases sitting between them. The CDR3 DNA reads as TGTGCCAGCAGTGCTGGAGGGGGTGGGACCCAGTACTTC. This sequence encodes CASSAGGGGTQYF. Supplemented by reference TRBV28 and TRBJ2-5, the full variable domain reads DVKVTQSSRYLVKRTGEKVFLECVQDMDHENMFWYRQDPGLGLRLIYFSYDVKMKEKGDIPEGYSVSREKKERFSLILESASTNQTSMYLCASSAGGGGTQYFGPGTRLLVL.

This chain links TRBV6-5 with TRBJ1-3; the D is unclear. The CDR3 covers 15 residues. Germline loops: CDR1 MNHEY, CDR2 SVGAGI. V lost 10 bases and J lost 0, with 16 bases in between. CDR3 region: CATSRWENSGNTIYF. DNA of the CDR3: TGTGCCACCTCGCGCTGGGAGAACTCTGGAAACACCATATATTTT.

The V and J genes are TRBV30 and TRBJ1-1; D is uncertain. Per the germline V gene, CDR1 is GTSNPN and CDR2 is SVGIG (reference sequence). The V end lost 3 bases, the J end lost 4 bases, and 9 bases lay between the germline ends. The CDR3 is 12 amino acids. CDR3 bases: TGTGCCTGGAGGAGGGATCTCACTGAAGCTTTCTTT. Translation: CAWRRDLTEAFF.